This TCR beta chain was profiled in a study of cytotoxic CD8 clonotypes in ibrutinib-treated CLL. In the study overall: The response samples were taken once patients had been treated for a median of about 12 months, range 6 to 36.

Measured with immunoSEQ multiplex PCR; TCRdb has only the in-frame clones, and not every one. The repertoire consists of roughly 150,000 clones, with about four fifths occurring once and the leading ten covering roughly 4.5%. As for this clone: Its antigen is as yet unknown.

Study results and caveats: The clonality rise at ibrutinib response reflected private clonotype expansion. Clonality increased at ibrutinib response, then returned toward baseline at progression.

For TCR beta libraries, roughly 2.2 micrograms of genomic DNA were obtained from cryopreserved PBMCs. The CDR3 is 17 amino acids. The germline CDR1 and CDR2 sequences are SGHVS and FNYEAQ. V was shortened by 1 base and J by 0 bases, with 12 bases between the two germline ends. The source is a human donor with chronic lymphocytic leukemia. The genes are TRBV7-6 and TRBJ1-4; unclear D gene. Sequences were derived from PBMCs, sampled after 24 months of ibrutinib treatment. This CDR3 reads CASSLVGSGATNEKLFF. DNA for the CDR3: TGTGCCAGCAGCTTAGTGGGATCTGGGGCAACTAATGAAAAACTGTTTTTT.